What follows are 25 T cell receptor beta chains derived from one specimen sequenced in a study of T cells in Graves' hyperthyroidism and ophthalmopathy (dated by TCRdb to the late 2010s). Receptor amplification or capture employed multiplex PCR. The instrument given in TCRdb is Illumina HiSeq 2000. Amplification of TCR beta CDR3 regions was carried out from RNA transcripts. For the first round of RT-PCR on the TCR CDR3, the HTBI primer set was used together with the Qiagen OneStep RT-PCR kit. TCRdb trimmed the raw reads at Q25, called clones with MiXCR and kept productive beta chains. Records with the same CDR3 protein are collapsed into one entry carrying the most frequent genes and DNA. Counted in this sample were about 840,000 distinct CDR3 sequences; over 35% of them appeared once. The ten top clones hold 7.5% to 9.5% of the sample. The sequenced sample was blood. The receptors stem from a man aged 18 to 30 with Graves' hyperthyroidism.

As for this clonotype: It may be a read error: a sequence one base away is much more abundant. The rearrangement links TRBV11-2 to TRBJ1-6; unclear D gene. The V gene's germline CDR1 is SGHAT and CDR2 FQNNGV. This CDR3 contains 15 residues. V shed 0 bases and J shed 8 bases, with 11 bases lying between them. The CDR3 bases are TGTGCCAGCAGCTTAGAATCCGTCGCGGATTCACCCCTCCACTTT. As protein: CASSLESVADSPLHF.

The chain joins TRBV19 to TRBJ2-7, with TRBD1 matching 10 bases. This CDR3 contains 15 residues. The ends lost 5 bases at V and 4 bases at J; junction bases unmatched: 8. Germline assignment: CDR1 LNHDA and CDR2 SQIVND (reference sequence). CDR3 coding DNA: TGTGCCAGTAGTCTCTCGACAGGGGGCGTGTACGAGCAGTACTTC. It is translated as CASSLSTGGVYEQYF.

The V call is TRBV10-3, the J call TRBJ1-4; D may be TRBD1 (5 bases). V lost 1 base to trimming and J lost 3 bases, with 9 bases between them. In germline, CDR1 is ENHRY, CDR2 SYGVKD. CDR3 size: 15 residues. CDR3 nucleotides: TGTGCCATCAGTGAGTGGGGGACGGCTAATGAAAAACTGTTTTTT. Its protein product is CAISEWGTANEKLFF.

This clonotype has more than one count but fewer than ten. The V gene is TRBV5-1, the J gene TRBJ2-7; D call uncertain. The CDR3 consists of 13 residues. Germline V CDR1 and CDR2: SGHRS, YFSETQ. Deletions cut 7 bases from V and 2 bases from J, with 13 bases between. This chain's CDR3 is CASQTAPTYEQYF. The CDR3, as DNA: TGCGCCAGCCAGACGGCGCCGACCTACGAGCAGTACTTC.

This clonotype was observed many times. In DNA form, the CDR3 reads TGTGCCACCACAACGGGACAGGCTAATTCACCCCTCCACTTT. Protein product: CATTTGQANSPLHF. V is TRBV24-1 and J is TRBJ1-6; 8 positions match TRBD1. The CDR3 contains 14 residues. V lost 8 bases to trimming and J lost 6 bases; unmatched junction nucleotides: 5. Germline CDR1 is KGHDR and CDR2 is SFDVKD.

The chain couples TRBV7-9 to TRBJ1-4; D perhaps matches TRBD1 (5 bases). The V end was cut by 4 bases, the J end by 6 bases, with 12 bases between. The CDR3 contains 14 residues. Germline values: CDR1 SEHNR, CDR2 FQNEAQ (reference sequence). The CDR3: CASSSTGADEKLFF. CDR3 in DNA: TGTGCCAGCAGCTCCACCGGGGCGGATGAAAAACTGTTTTTT.

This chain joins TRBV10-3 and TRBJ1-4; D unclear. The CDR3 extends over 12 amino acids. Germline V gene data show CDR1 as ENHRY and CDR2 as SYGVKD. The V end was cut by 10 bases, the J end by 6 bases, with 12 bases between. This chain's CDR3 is CASPHLDEKLFF. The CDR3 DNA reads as TGTGCCAGCCCCCATCTGGATGAAAAACTGTTTTTT.

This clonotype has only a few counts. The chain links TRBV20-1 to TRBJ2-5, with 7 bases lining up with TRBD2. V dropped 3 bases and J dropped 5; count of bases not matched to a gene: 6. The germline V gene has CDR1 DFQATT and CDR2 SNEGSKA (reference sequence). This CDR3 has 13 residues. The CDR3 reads CSARGEGWETQYF. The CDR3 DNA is TGCAGTGCTAGGGGGGAGGGGTGGGAGACCCAGTACTTC.

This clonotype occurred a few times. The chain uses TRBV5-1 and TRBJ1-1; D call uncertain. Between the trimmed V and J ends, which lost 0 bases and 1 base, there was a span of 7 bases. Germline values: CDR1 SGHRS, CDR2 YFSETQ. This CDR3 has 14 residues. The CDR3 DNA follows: TGCGCCAGCAGCTTGGGGGGTTGGAACACTGAAGCTTTCTTT. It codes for CASSLGGWNTEAFF.

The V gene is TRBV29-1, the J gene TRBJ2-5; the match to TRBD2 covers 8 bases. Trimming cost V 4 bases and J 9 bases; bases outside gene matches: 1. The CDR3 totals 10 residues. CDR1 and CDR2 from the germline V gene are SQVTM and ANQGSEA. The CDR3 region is CSVGLAPQYF. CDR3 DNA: TGCAGCGTTGGACTAGCGCCCCAGTACTTC.

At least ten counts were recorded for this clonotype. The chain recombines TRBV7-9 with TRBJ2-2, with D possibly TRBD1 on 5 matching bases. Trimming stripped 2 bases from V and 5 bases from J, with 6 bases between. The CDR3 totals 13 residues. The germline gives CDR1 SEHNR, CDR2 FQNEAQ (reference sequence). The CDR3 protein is CASSLQGTGELFF. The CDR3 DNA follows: TGTGCCAGCAGCTTACAGGGAACCGGGGAGCTGTTTTTT.

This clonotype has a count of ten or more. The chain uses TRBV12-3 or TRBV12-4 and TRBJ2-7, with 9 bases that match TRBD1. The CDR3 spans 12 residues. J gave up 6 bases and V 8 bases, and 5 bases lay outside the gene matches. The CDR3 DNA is TGTGCCAGCGCGGGACAGGGACTCGAGCAGTACTTC. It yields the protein CASAGQGLEQYF.

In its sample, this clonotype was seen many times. CDR3 bases: TGTGCCAGCAGTATCGGGAGCCCAGAGACCCAGTACTTC. Its translation: CASSIGSPETQYF. This chain uses TRBV9 with TRBJ2-5; weak D call: TRBD2 (6 bases). V was trimmed by 5 bases and J by 4 bases, leaving 12 bases between them. The length of the CDR3 is 13 residues. The germline CDR1 and CDR2 sequences are SGDLS and YYNGEE.

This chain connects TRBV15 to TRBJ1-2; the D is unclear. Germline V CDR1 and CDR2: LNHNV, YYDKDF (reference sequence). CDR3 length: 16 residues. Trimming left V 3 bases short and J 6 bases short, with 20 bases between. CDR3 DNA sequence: TGTGCCACCAGCAGGGCTGAGCCGTCTGATGGGGATGGCTACACCTTC. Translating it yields CATSRAEPSDGDGYTF.

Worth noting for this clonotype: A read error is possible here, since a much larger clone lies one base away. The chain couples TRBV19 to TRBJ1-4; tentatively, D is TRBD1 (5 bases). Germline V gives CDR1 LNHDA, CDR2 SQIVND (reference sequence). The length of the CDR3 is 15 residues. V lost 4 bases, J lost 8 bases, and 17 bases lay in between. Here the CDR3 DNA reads TGTGCCAGTAGTACGGGTGCCGGCGAGGGGGAAAAACTGTTTTTT. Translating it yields CASSTGAGEGEKLFF.

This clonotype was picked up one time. The CDR3 nucleotides read TGCAGTGCCAAAGGGGGGGGCCAGGCTTTCTTT. Protein: CSAKGGGQAFF. The chain links TRBV20-1 to TRBJ1-1; D is perhaps TRBD1 (6 bases). Germline loops: CDR1 DFQATT, CDR2 SNEGSKA (reference sequence). V was trimmed by 6 bases and J by 11 bases, leaving 16 bases between them. CDR3 length: 11 amino acids.

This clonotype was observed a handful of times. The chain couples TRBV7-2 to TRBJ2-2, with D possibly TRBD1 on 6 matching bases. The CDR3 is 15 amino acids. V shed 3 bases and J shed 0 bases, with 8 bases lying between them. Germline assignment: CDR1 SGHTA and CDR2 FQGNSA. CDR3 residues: CASSLGHSNTGELFF. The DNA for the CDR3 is TGTGCCAGCAGCTTGGGACACTCGAACACCGGGGAGCTGTTTTTT.

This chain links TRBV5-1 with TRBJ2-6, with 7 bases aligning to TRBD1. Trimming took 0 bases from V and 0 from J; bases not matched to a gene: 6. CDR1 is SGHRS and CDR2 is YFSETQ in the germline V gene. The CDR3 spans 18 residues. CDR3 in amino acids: CASSLEPGQTSGANVLTF. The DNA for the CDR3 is TGCGCCAGCAGCTTGGAACCGGGACAGACCTCTGGGGCCAACGTCCTGACTTTC.

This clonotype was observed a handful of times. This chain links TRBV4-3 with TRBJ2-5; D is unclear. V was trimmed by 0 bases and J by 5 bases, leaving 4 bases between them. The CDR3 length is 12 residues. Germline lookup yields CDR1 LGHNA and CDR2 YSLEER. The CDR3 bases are TGCGCCAGCAGCCAAGAAGACGAGACCCAGTACTTC. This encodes CASSQEDETQYF.

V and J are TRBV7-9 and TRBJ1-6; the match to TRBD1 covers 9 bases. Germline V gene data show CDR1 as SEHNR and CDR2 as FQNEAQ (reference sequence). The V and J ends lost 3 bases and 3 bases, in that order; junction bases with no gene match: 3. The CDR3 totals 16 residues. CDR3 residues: CASSLGTGRYNSPLHF. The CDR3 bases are TGTGCCAGCAGCTTGGGGACAGGGCGCTATAATTCACCCCTCCACTTT.

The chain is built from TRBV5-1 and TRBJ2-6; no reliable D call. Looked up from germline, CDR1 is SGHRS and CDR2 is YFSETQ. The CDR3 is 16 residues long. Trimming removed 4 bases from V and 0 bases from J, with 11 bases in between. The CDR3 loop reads CASSPRLSSGANVLTF. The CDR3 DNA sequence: TGCGCCAGCAGCCCCAGACTGTCCTCTGGGGCCAACGTCCTGACTTTC.

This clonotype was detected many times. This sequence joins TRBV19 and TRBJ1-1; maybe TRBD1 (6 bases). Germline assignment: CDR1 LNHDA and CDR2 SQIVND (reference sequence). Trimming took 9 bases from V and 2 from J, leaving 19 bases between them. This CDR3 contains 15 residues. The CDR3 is CASLRGAGSNTEAFF. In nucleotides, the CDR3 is TGTGCCAGCCTACGGGGGGCAGGTTCCAACACTGAAGCTTTCTTT.

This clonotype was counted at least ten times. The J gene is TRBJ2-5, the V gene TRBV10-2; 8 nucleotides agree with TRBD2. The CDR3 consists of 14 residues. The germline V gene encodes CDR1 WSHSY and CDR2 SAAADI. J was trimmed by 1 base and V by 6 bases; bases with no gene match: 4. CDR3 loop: CASSISGIQETQYF. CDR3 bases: TGCGCCAGCAGCATTAGCGGGATCCAAGAGACCCAGTACTTC.

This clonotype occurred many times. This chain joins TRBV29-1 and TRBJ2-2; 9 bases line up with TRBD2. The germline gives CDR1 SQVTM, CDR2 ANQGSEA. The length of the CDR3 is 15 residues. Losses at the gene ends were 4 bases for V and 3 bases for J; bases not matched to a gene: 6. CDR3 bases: TGCAGCGTTGCGTCAGCGGGAGGCCACACCGGGGAGCTGTTTTTT. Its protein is CSVASAGGHTGELFF.

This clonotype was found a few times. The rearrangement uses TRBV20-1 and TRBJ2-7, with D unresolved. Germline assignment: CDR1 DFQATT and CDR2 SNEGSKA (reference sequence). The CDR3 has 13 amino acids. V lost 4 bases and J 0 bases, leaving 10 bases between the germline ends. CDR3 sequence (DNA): TGCAGTGCTAACTCTTTCAGCTCCTACGAGCAGTACTTC. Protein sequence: CSANSFSSYEQYF.